One and the same sample provided the 9 T cell receptor beta chains below, sequenced in a study of T cell repertoires in aging, cancer and after chemotherapy. TRB rearrangements spanning V, D and J were amplified using mixed TRB-A/B primers. From the multiplex PCR reads, TCRdb called clonotypes with MiXCR, one entry per CDR3 protein. The sample shows approximately 4,300 distinct CDR3 sequences, over 25% of them seen only once. TCR beta rearrangements were amplified from peripheral blood genomic DNA. The sample taken for sequencing was blood. The receptor source for this set is a human donor in good health.

In the case of this clonotype: At one end, the junction sequence differs from germline, possibly due to a read error. The chain has TRBV12-3 or TRBV12-4 and TRBJ2-1, with 8 bases aligning to TRBD2. This CDR3 has 16 residues. The CDR3: CARSYNSGVGYNEQFF. The CDR3 coding sequence is TGTGCCAGGAGTTACAATAGCGGGGTAGGTTACAATGAGCAGTTCTTC.

The sample holds a few counts of this clonotype. CDR3 region: CASDGVGTEAFF. As DNA, the CDR3 is TGTGCCAGTGATGGGGTTGGGACTGAAGCTTTCTTT. The V gene is TRBV19, the J gene TRBJ1-1; D gene unclear. Trimming took 8 bases from V and 5 from J, leaving 12 bases between them. Germline V gene sequence: CDR1 LNHDA, CDR2 SQIVND (reference sequence). This CDR3 comprises 12 residues.

J is TRBJ2-1 and V is TRBV7-6, with TRBD2 identical over 7 bases. Germline CDR1 SGHVS, CDR2 FNYEAQ. The length of the CDR3 is 13 residues. Germline trimming cut 3 bases from V and 13 bases from J; bases unmatched to any gene: 9. CDR3 in DNA: TGTGCCAGCAGCTTTCGCCCGAGCGGGGACCAGTTCTTC. Its protein is CASSFRPSGDQFF.

The V and J genes are TRBV19 and TRBJ1-5; TRBD1 might be the D (5 bases). Trimming shortened V by 6 bases and J by 2 bases, and 8 bases separated the two germline ends. This CDR3 spans 13 amino acids. Germline values: CDR1 LNHDA, CDR2 SQIVND (reference sequence). Here the CDR3 DNA reads TGTGCCAGTAGCCTCAGGGGCAATCAGCCCCAGCATTTT. It is translated as CASSLRGNQPQHF.

This clonotype is deemed medium-sized. The chain couples TRBV15 to TRBJ1-2, with a tentative D call TRBD1 (6 bases). The ends were cut back, 8 bases at V and 4 bases at J, with 23 bases in the middle. Per germline, CDR1 LNHNV and CDR2 YYDKDF (reference sequence). The CDR3 is 16 residues long. The CDR3 sequence: CATLPALPGVGYGYTF. The CDR3 nucleotides are TGTGCCACCCTTCCGGCGCTGCCAGGGGTCGGCTATGGCTACACCTTC.

The chain combines TRBV11-2 with TRBJ1-2, with D hard to call. The CDR3 sequence is 13 residues long. V lost 1 base to trimming and J lost 5 bases, with 8 bases between them. Germline V lookup: CDR1 SGHAT, CDR2 FQNNGV. The CDR3 DNA follows: TGTGCCAGCAGCTTAGTGGCACGGTATGGCTACACCTTC. Its translation: CASSLVARYGYTF.

This clonotype was seen only a few times. The rearrangement joins TRBV6-6 to TRBJ2-5, with D unclear. Trimming took 6 bases from V and 9 from J, leaving 11 bases between them. The CDR3 spans 11 residues. Germline-derived CDR1 and CDR2 are MNHNY and SVGAGI (reference sequence). CDR3 in amino acids: CASSPSRAQYF. The CDR3 region has the DNA TGTGCCAGCAGCCCATCCCGGGCCCAGTACTTC.

This clonotype appeared a few times. The chain joins TRBV6-1 to TRBJ2-7, with D perhaps matching TRBD2 (5 bases). Germline values: CDR1 MNHNS, CDR2 SASEGT. V was shortened by 0 bases and J by 12 bases, with 12 bases between the two germline ends. The CDR3 extends over 12 amino acids. As DNA, the CDR3 is TGTGCCAGCAGTGAAGCAACTAGGTCTACGTACTTC. It encodes CASSEATRSTYF.

This sequence joins TRBV5-4 and TRBJ2-1, with D possibly being TRBD1 or TRBD2 (6 bases each). Per the germline V gene, CDR1 is SGHNT and CDR2 is YYREEE (reference sequence). CDR3 size: 14 residues. V gave up 3 bases and J gave up 5 bases, with 12 bases separating them. This CDR3 reads CASSSPGGNNEQFF. CDR3 DNA sequence: TGTGCCAGCAGCTCTCCCGGGGGCAACAATGAGCAGTTCTTC.